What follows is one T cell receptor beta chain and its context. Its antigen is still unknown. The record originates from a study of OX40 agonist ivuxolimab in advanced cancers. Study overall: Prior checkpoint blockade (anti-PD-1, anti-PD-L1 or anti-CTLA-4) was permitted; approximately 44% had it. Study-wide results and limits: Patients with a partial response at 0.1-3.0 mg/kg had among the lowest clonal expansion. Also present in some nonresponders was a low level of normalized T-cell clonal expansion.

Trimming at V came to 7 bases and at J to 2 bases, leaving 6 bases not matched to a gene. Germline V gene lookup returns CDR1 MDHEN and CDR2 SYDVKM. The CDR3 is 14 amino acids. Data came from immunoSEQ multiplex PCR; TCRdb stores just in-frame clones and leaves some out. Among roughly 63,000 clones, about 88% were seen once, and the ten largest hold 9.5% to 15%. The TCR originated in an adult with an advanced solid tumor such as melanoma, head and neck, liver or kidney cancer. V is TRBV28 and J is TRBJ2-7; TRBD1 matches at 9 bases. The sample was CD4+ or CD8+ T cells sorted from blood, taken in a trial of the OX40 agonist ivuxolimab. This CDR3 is CASNRGLNAYEQYF. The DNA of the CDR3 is TGTGCCAGCAACAGGGGGCTCAATGCCTACGAGCAGTACTTC.